The 16 T cell receptor beta chains in this list originate from one sample, sequenced in a study of monozygotic twins with inflammatory bowel disease. Following a re-call of the 5' RACE reads, TCRdb has one entry per CDR3 protein and lacks DNA. Here the sample table reports 310,000 or so distinct CDR3 sequences. The sample taken for sequencing was blood. The receptors stem from a human donor with ulcerative colitis or Crohn's disease, or a healthy co-twin of an affected twin (not recorded which).

This chain uses TRBV10-3 with TRBJ1-2; the D call from TCRdb, TRBD1, cannot be confirmed without DNA. Germline V CDR1 and CDR2: ENHRY, SYGVKD. There are 13 residues in the CDR3. This CDR3 reads CAIKKTGGYGYTF.

V is TRBV2 and J is TRBJ2-5; the D call of TRBD2 rests on TCRdb alone, since no DNA is present to check it. The CDR3 totals 15 residues. Germline V CDR1 and CDR2: SNHLY, FYNNEI. The CDR3 protein is CASSQGSGTSETQYF.

This sequence joins TRBV6-1 and TRBJ2-1; TCRdb picks TRBD2, but there is no DNA to check that call. The CDR3 is 15 residues long. In germline, CDR1 is MNHNS, CDR2 SASEGT. CDR3 amino acids: CASREQVATMREQFF.

The chain uses TRBV4-1 and TRBJ2-7; no DNA is available, so the TRBD1 call from TCRdb remains unchecked. Germline lookup yields CDR1 MGHRA and CDR2 YSYEKL. The CDR3 spans 15 residues. The CDR3 sequence is CASSQTQGASYEQYF.

CDR3 loop: CASSVSRLAGGHEQYF. V and J are TRBV9 and TRBJ2-7; TCRdb outputs TRBD2, but without DNA this stays unchecked. CDR3 length: 16 residues. In germline, CDR1 is SGDLS, CDR2 YYNGEE.

This chain links TRBV10-3 with TRBJ2-1; TCRdb gives TRBD2 as the D gene, but with no DNA this cannot be confirmed. CDR3 length: 13 residues. Looked up from germline, CDR1 is ENHRY and CDR2 is SYGVKD. The CDR3: CAISVDSAGEQFF.

V is TRBV5-1 and J is TRBJ2-1. This CDR3 is built from 15 residues. The germline gives CDR1 SGHRS, CDR2 YFSETQ. CDR3 sequence reads: CASSLLRSSYNEQFF.

V usage is TRBV7-8 and J usage is TRBJ1-5. The CDR3 spans 15 residues. In germline, CDR1 is SGHVS, CDR2 FQNEAQ. The CDR3 spells CASSPTRSPVQPQHF.

The rearrangement joins TRBV7-2 to TRBJ2-5. Germline V lookup: CDR1 SGHTA, CDR2 FQGNSA. This CDR3 is 14 amino acids long. CDR3 protein: CASSLAFQKETQYF.

The genes are TRBV7-8 and TRBJ2-1; TCRdb gives TRBD1 as the D gene, but with no DNA this cannot be confirmed. CDR3 length equals 17 residues. CDR1 is SGHVS, CDR2 FQNEAQ, per germline. This CDR3 is CASSLPPYEAGWGEQFF. The whole variable domain, remainder taken from reference TRBV7-8 and TRBJ2-1, is GAGVSQSPRYKVAKRGQDVALRCDPISGHVSLFWYQQALGQGPEFLTYFQNEAQLDKSGLPSDRFFAERPEGSVSTLKIQRTQQEDSAVYLCASSLPPYEAGWGEQFFGPGTRLTVL.

The V and J genes are TRBV3-1 and TRBJ2-7; TCRdb's D gene call, TRBD2, goes unchecked for lack of DNA. Germline-derived CDR1 and CDR2 are LGHDT and YNNKEL (reference sequence). The length of the CDR3 is 12 residues. CDR3 amino acids: CASGWTIYEQYF.

This rearrangement joins TRBV28 to TRBJ1-2; TCRdb gives TRBD1 as the D gene, but with no DNA this cannot be confirmed. CDR1 and CDR2 (germline): MDHEN, SYDVKM. The CDR3 loop spans 15 amino acids. This chain's CDR3 is CASSPGGPTLYGYTF.

This rearrangement joins TRBV28 to TRBJ1-5; no DNA is available, so the TRBD1 call from TCRdb remains unchecked. Germline CDR1 is MDHEN and CDR2 is SYDVKM. This CDR3 is built from 16 residues. The CDR3 reads CASLSGTLYSNQPQHF.

The chain couples TRBV20-1 to TRBJ2-7; as DNA is missing, the TRBD2 call by TCRdb cannot be tested. Germline lookup yields CDR1 DFQATT and CDR2 SNEGSKA (reference sequence). The CDR3 is 16 residues long. This CDR3 is CSAPKTGLLSDYEQYF.

This chain's CDR3 is CASSFSGGNTEAFF. J is TRBJ1-1 and V is TRBV12-3 or TRBV12-4. The CDR3 contains 14 residues.

The chain employs TRBV2 and TRBJ2-3; the D call from TCRdb, TRBD2, cannot be confirmed without DNA. Germline loops: CDR1 SNHLY, CDR2 FYNNEI. The CDR3 spans 16 residues. CDR3 residues: CASSEALNLAADTQYF.